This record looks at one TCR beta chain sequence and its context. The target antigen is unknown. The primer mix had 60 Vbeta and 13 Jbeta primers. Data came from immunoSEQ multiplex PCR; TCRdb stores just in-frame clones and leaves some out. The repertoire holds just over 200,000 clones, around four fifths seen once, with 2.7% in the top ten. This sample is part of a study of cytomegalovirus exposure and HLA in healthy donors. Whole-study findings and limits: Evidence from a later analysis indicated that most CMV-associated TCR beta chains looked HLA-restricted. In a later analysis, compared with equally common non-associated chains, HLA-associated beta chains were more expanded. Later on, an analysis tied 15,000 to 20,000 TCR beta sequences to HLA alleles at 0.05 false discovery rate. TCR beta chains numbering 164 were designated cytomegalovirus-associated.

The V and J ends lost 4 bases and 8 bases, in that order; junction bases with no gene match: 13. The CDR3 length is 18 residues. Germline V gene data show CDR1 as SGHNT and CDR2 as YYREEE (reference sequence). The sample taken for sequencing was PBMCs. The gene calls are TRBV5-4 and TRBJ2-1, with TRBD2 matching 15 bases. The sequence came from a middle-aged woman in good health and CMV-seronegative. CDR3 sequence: CASSPSRTSGRAGDEQFF. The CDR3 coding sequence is TGTGCCAGCAGCCCTTCGCGGACTAGCGGGAGGGCCGGAGATGAGCAGTTCTTC. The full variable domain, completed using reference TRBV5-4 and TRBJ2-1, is ETGVTQSPTHLIKTRGQQVTLRCSSQSGHNTVSWYQQALGQGPQFIFQYYREEENGRGNFPPRFSGLQFPNYSSELNVNALELDDSALYLCASSPSRTSGRAGDEQFFGPGTRLTVL.